The 25 T cell receptor beta chains below all came from one sample that was sequenced in a study of cytomegalovirus exposure and HLA in healthy donors. The PCR made use of 60 Vbeta and 13 Jbeta primers. Some clones are missing from TCRdb's copy, which holds only in-frame ones; the method was immunoSEQ multiplex PCR. The sample comprises roughly 140,000 clones, more than 65% of which are singletons, and 5% to 6.5% rests with the top ten. Source material: PBMCs. These TCRs come from a man between 25 and 39 years old in good health and CMV-seropositive.

A single count supports this clone. This chain connects TRBV5-5 to TRBJ2-7; 9 bases are a match to TRBD2. Germline assignment: CDR1 SGHKS and CDR2 YYEKEE (reference sequence). The CDR3 is made up of 15 amino acids. V was pared by 4 bases and J by 3 bases, with 8 bases of the junction left unmatched. CDR3 nucleotide sequence: TGTGCCAGCAGCCCCCGGGCTAGCGGGAACTACGAGCAGTACTTC. It translates to CASSPRASGNYEQYF.

The chain is built from TRBV10-2 and TRBJ2-5; tentatively, D is TRBD1 (5 bases). Trimming pared 7 bases from V and 4 bases from J, leaving 16 bases between. Germline CDR1 and CDR2: WSHSY and SAAADI. This CDR3 comprises 14 residues. The DNA of the CDR3 is TGCGCCAGCACTCCCCAGGGAAGAGTAGAGACCCAGTACTTC. Translation gives CASTPQGRVETQYF.

The V gene is TRBV7-7, the J gene TRBJ2-1; 10 positions agree with TRBD2. Trimming took 1 base from V and 8 from J; bases not matched to a gene: 5. From germline, CDR1 is SSHAT and CDR2 FNYEAQ (reference sequence). The CDR3 loop spans 15 amino acids. The CDR3 reads CASSLEAGGPYEQFF. In DNA form, the CDR3 reads TGTGCCAGCAGCTTAGAAGCGGGAGGGCCCTATGAGCAGTTCTTC. Full variable domain (remainder filled in from reference TRBV7-7 and TRBJ2-1): GAGVSQSPRYKVTKRGQDVTLRCDPISSHATLYWYQQALGQGPEFLTYFNYEAQPDKSGLPSDRFSAERPEGSISTLTIQRTEQRDSAMYRCASSLEAGGPYEQFFGPGTRLTVL.

The chain uses TRBV27 and TRBJ2-7, with 12 bases lining up with TRBD2. CDR1 and CDR2 from the germline V gene are MNHEY and SMNVEV (reference sequence). V was pared by 4 bases and J by 0 bases, with 7 bases of the junction left unmatched. This CDR3 is 17 amino acids long. CDR3 loop: CASSSGLAGSSSYEQYF. DNA of the CDR3: TGTGCCAGCAGTTCTGGACTAGCGGGGTCGAGCTCCTACGAGCAGTACTTC.

The chain combines TRBV28 with TRBJ2-1, with D perhaps matching TRBD1 (6 bases). CDR3 length equals 13 residues. The ends were cut back, 5 bases at V and 10 bases at J, with 15 bases in the middle. From germline, CDR1 is MDHEN and CDR2 SYDVKM. This chain's CDR3 is CASSTFPGTEQFF. The CDR3 DNA reads TGTGCCAGCAGTACTTTCCCCGGGACAGAGCAGTTCTTC.

The V gene is TRBV28, the J gene TRBJ2-7; D perhaps matches TRBD1 (6 bases). Germline V gives CDR1 MDHEN, CDR2 SYDVKM. The CDR3 spans 15 residues. The V and J ends lost 6 bases and 0 bases respectively, with 15 bases between them. The CDR3 DNA reads as TGTGCCAGCAGAAATGACAGGCTCCCCTCCTACGAGCAGTACTTC. Translation gives CASRNDRLPSYEQYF.

This chain links TRBV2 with TRBJ2-3; 8 bases are a match to TRBD2. From germline, CDR1 is SNHLY and CDR2 FYNNEI. The CDR3 contains 15 residues. With V trimmed by 6 bases and J by 0 bases, 5 bases remained unmatched. Written as DNA, the CDR3 is TGTGCCAGCAGGGAGCGGGGGCTTAGCACAGATACGCAGTATTTT. Translation gives CASRERGLSTDTQYF.

The chain recombines TRBV6-1 with TRBJ2-1, with D possibly TRBD2 on 6 matching bases. Trimming cost V 5 bases and J 6 bases, with 14 bases left between them. Germline CDR1 and CDR2: MNHNS and SASEGT. The length of the CDR3 is 14 residues. CDR3 coding DNA: TGTGCCAGCAGTTATGGCGCGGGACGCAATGAGCAGTTCTTC. Its translation is CASSYGAGRNEQFF.

This clone turned up a few times. V and J are TRBV7-6 and TRBJ2-7; perhaps TRBD1 as D (5 bases). The CDR3 runs 16 residues. Trimming left V 5 bases short and J 0 bases short, with 17 bases between. Germline CDR1 reads SGHVS; CDR2 reads FNYEAQ. This chain's CDR3 is CASSLWGVDSSYEQYF. Written as DNA, the CDR3 is TGTGCCAGCAGCCTCTGGGGCGTTGATAGCTCCTACGAGCAGTACTTC.

V usage is TRBV28 and J usage is TRBJ2-5; 7 bases are a match to TRBD1. The DNA end favors TRBJ2-7, so the J call may be wrong. Germline CDR1 reads MDHEN; CDR2 reads SYDVKM. The CDR3 has 14 residues. The CDR3 nucleotides are TGTGCCAGCAGGCCCCAGGGGGACGTCTACGAGCAGTACTTC. Its translation is CASRPQGDVYEQYF.

This clone was seen a handful of times. The CDR3 DNA sequence: TGTGCCAGCAACATGTGGGCCTCCAATTCACCCCTCCACTTT. Translation: CASNMWASNSPLHF. The chain links TRBV5-6 to TRBJ1-6, with D unclear. Between the trimmed V and J ends, which lost 6 bases and 7 bases, there was a span of 14 bases. This CDR3 contains 14 residues. Germline CDR1 and CDR2: SGHDT and YYEEEE. The variable domain in full, with the rest retrieved from reference TRBV5-6 and TRBJ1-6, is DAGVTQSPTHLIKTRGQQVTLRCSPKSGHDTVSWYQQALGQGPQFIFQYYEEEERQRGNFPDRFSGHQFPNYSSELNVNALLLGDSALYLCASNMWASNSPLHFGNGTRLTVT.

The gene calls are TRBV7-2 and TRBJ2-7, with D uncertain. Between the trimmed V and J ends, which lost 0 bases and 0 bases, there was a span of 6 bases. The V gene's germline CDR1 is SGHTA and CDR2 FQGNSA. This CDR3 has 14 residues. The CDR3 here is CASSLALISYEQYF. In nucleotides, the CDR3 is TGTGCCAGCAGCTTAGCACTGATCTCCTACGAGCAGTACTTC.

The rearrangement joins TRBV4-1 to TRBJ1-2, with a tentative D call TRBD1 (5 bases). The germline gives CDR1 MGHRA, CDR2 YSYEKL. CDR3 length equals 16 residues. Trimming cost V 0 bases and J 5 bases, with 16 bases left between them. The CDR3 DNA follows: TGCGCCAGCAGCCAAGATGGGCAGTGGGGCAGGTATGGCTACACCTTC. It yields the protein CASSQDGQWGRYGYTF.

This clone came up once. V gene TRBV30 combines with J gene TRBJ1-6; weak D call: TRBD1 (5 bases). This CDR3 has 13 residues. The germline V gene has CDR1 GTSNPN and CDR2 SVGIG (reference sequence). V lost 3 bases and J lost 8, with 11 bases in between. The CDR3 reads CAWSGQGDSPLHF. The DNA of the CDR3 is TGTGCCTGGAGCGGCCAGGGCGATTCACCCCTCCACTTT. Full variable domain (rest looked up from reference TRBV30 and TRBJ1-6): SQTIHQWPATLVQPVGSPLSLECTVEGTSNPNLYWYRQAAGRGLQLLFYSVGIGQISSEVPQNLSASRPQDRQFILSSKKLLLSDSGFYLCAWSGQGDSPLHFGNGTRLTVT.

The chain uses TRBV28 and TRBJ1-5; 7 nucleotides match TRBD1. The V gene end was trimmed by 4 bases and the J gene end by 2 bases; junction bases not matched to a gene: 8. CDR1 and CDR2 (germline): MDHEN, SYDVKM. The CDR3 spans 16 residues. CDR3 DNA: TGTGCCAGCAGTTATCCGAGACAGGGACGCAATCAGCCCCAGCATTTT. Its translation is CASSYPRQGRNQPQHF.

The chain couples TRBV6-1 to TRBJ1-4; D ambiguous. The CDR3 has 15 residues. Per the germline V gene, CDR1 is MNHNS and CDR2 is SASEGT. Trimming stripped 3 bases from V and 8 bases from J, with 16 bases between. The CDR3 bases are TGTGCCAGCAGTGATAGAGGCAGCGGACGAGAAAAACTGTTTTTT. Its protein is CASSDRGSGREKLFF.

The gene calls are TRBV28 and TRBJ2-5; 9 nucleotides agree with TRBD1. The germline gives CDR1 MDHEN, CDR2 SYDVKM. Trimming took 6 bases from V and 4 from J; bases not matched to a gene: 9. This CDR3 comprises 15 residues. The CDR3 protein is CASRPRDRARETQYF. The CDR3 DNA reads as TGTGCCAGCAGGCCCCGGGACAGGGCGCGAGAGACCCAGTACTTC.

V and J are TRBV6-1 and TRBJ1-3, with D unresolved. The CDR3 is 14 residues long. Between the trimmed V and J ends, which lost 0 bases and 8 bases, there was a span of 11 bases. Germline V gives CDR1 MNHNS, CDR2 SASEGT. Here the CDR3 DNA reads TGTGCCAGCAGTGAAGCTACGTCCGGGGACACCATATATTTT. This gives the protein CASSEATSGDTIYF.

The rearrangement uses TRBV18 and TRBJ1-1; D is unclear. Trimming stripped 5 bases from V and 0 bases from J, with 13 bases between. The CDR3 has 15 amino acids. The germline CDR1 and CDR2 sequences are KGHSH and LQKENI. The CDR3: CASSAWESLNTEAFF. The CDR3 nucleotides are TGTGCCAGCTCAGCGTGGGAGAGCCTGAACACTGAAGCTTTCTTT.

This clone was found a few times. CDR3 in DNA: TGCAGCGTTGGAGTTGGGCGCACAGATACGCAGTATTTT. As protein: CSVGVGRTDTQYF. This chain connects TRBV29-1 to TRBJ2-3, with D unresolved. CDR3 length: 13 residues. The ends were cut back, 4 bases at V and 1 base at J, with 9 bases in the middle. The germline gives CDR1 SQVTM, CDR2 ANQGSEA.

The chain couples TRBV6-9 to TRBJ1-6; 11 bases line up with TRBD1. The CDR3 covers 20 residues. The junction had 24 bases not matched to a gene; V was cut back by 7 bases and J by 10 bases. Germline V gene sequence: CDR1 MNHGY, CDR2 SVAAGI. The CDR3 loop is CASKGTGGPYPYLGESPLHF. The CDR3 region has the DNA TGTGCCAGCAAAGGGACAGGGGGTCCGTACCCTTATCTTGGAGAGTCACCCCTCCACTTT.

In this sample, this clone turned up a few times. The chain combines TRBV4-1 with TRBJ1-3; 7 nucleotides line up with TRBD1. Losses at the gene ends were 2 bases for V and 4 bases for J; bases not matched to a gene: 11. The CDR3 has 17 amino acids. Germline V CDR1 and CDR2: MGHRA, YSYEKL. CDR3 in amino acids: CASSQWDRAPLGNTIYF. For the CDR3, the DNA is TGCGCCAGCAGCCAATGGGACAGAGCCCCTCTAGGAAACACCATATATTTT.

This clone was observed a few times. This rearrangement joins TRBV6-1 to TRBJ2-3, with a tentative D call TRBD2 (5 bases). This CDR3 region has 15 residues. V was pared by 1 base and J by 1 base, with 9 bases between. Per the germline V gene, CDR1 is MNHNS and CDR2 is SASEGT. The CDR3 is CASSEGVEGTDTQYF. CDR3 coding DNA: TGTGCCAGCAGTGAAGGGGTGGAGGGCACAGATACGCAGTATTTT.

The chain links TRBV7-2 to TRBJ2-1, with 14 bases matching TRBD2. Germline V gene data show CDR1 as SGHTA and CDR2 as FQGNSA. CDR3 length: 17 amino acids. With V trimmed by 5 bases and J by 4 bases, 7 bases remained unmatched. The CDR3 coding sequence is TGTGCCAGCAGCGTGACTAGCGGGAGGGTGTCATACAATGAGCAGTTCTTC. It specifies CASSVTSGRVSYNEQFF.

The CDR3 sequence: CASSQTGGAYGYTF. The CDR3 nucleotides read TGCGCCAGCAGCCAAACAGGGGGAGCCTATGGCTACACCTTC. The chain uses TRBV5-1 and TRBJ1-2; TRBD1 matches at 8 bases. This CDR3 comprises 14 residues. Germline V gene lookup returns CDR1 SGHRS and CDR2 YFSETQ. The V and J ends lost 4 bases and 4 bases, in that order; junction bases with no gene match: 6.